This T cell receptor (beta chain) was obtained from a study of T cell repertoires in cytomegalovirus infection. Looking at the study overall: Public signatures in TCR beta pointed to CMV infection and matching HLA type.

Study-wide results and limits: The ex vivo response showed dominance by HLA-C-restricted CMV-specific TCR beta clonotypes. Adding up the frequency of public TCR beta families identified people who carried CMV plus the relevant HLA.

The germline CDR1 and CDR2 sequences are MNHGY and SAAAGT. V dropped 6 bases and J dropped 12 bases, with 26 bases sitting between them. CDR3 length equals 15 residues. TCRdb processed the reads anew with MiXCR; each CDR3 protein has one entry. The data hold around 300,000 distinct CDR3 sequences, with more than 8% observed a single time. Worth noting for this clonotype: What it binds is not known.

This sequence was found in a human donor in good health (CMV status not recorded). Some clones in this sample may be carry-over from other donors' samples. The chain has TRBV6-8 and TRBJ1-1, with D perhaps matching TRBD1 (5 bases). Sequenced input: PBMCs. The CDR3 region has the DNA TGTGCCAGCAGGCCCGATCCGACCGGGGCCCAGACAACTTTCTTT. Its protein product is CASRPDPTGAQTTFF.